One sample yielded the 13 T cell receptor beta chains listed below, sequenced in a study of T cell responses to AZD1222 COVID-19 vaccine. TCRdb's table, derived via immunoSEQ multiplex PCR, lists solely in-frame clones and lacks some. This table holds approximately 300,000 clones, almost 95% found once. This material consisted of peripheral blood, taken 28 days after the second AZD1222 dose. These receptors all stem from an adult who received the AZD1222 COVID-19 vaccine.

The rearrangement uses TRBV27 and TRBJ2-7; D is unclear. This CDR3 has 16 residues. The germline V gene has CDR1 MNHEY and CDR2 SMNVEV (reference sequence). V was clipped by 5 bases and J by 3 bases, with 20 bases between them. CDR3 protein: CASSPPGQTRIYEQYF. CDR3 coding DNA: TGTGCCAGCAGTCCACCCGGGCAGACGAGAATCTACGAGCAGTACTTC.

The CDR3 DNA is TGTGCCAGCTCTACCGGGACGGTCTATAGCAATCAGCCCCAGCATTTT. Its protein product is CASSTGTVYSNQPQHF. V gene TRBV2 combines with J gene TRBJ1-5, with D perhaps matching TRBD1 (5 bases). The CDR3 sequence is 16 residues long. Trimming cost V 8 bases and J 0 bases, with 17 bases left between them. Germline loops: CDR1 SNHLY, CDR2 FYNNEI.

The chain joins TRBV7-2 to TRBJ2-7, with D uncertain. In germline, CDR1 is SGHTA, CDR2 FQGNSA. The CDR3 is 13 amino acids. With 3 bases removed from V and 0 bases from J, the gap between germline ends came to 6 bases. CDR3 region: CASSFLSSYEQYF. DNA for the CDR3: TGTGCCAGCAGCTTCTTAAGCTCCTACGAGCAGTACTTC.

This clone is a singleton in its sample. The genes are TRBV2 and TRBJ1-1; TRBD1 agrees at 10 bases. The V and J ends lost 6 bases and 6 bases, in that order; junction bases with no gene match: 7. CDR1 is SNHLY and CDR2 is FYNNEI in the germline V gene. There are 14 residues in the CDR3. In DNA, the CDR3 is TGTGCCAGCAGCGTGACAGGGGGCGCGCCTGAAGCTTTCTTT. Amino acids: CASSVTGGAPEAFF.

The chain carries TRBV7-2 and TRBJ2-7, with 7 nucleotides matching TRBD1. CDR3 size: 14 residues. Losses at the gene ends were 5 bases for V and 2 bases for J; bases not matched to a gene: 6. Per the germline V gene, CDR1 is SGHTA and CDR2 is FQGNSA. CDR3 in amino acids: CASSARQGPYEQYF. The CDR3 DNA reads TGTGCCAGCAGCGCTAGACAGGGACCCTACGAGCAGTACTTC. Together with reference TRBV7-2 and TRBJ2-7, the CDR3 gives the full variable domain: GAGVSQSPSNKVTEKGKDVELRCDPISGHTALYWYRQSLGQGLEFLIYFQGNSAPDKSGLPSDRFSAERTGGSVSTLTIQRTQQEDSAVYLCASSARQGPYEQYFGPGTRLTVT.

V is TRBV7-2 and J is TRBJ2-3, with D possibly TRBD2 on 5 matching bases. The CDR3 contains 13 residues. The V and J ends lost 1 base and 6 bases respectively, with 8 bases between them. CDR1 SGHTA and CDR2 FQGNSA come from the germline V gene. CDR3 protein: CASSLGWEDTQYF. The CDR3 nucleotides read TGTGCCAGCAGCTTAGGATGGGAGGATACGCAGTATTTT.

The chain recombines TRBV2 with TRBJ2-1; D is perhaps TRBD2 (5 bases). The V gene lost 6 bases and the J gene lost 3 bases, with 15 bases spanning the gap. Germline-derived CDR1 and CDR2 are SNHLY and FYNNEI. This CDR3 has 15 residues. CDR3 in amino acids: CASSRPSGDYNEQFF. DNA of the CDR3: TGTGCCAGCAGCCGCCCCAGCGGAGACTACAATGAGCAGTTCTTC.

The genes are TRBV6-5 and TRBJ2-7; the D is unclear. V dropped 1 base and J dropped 6 bases, with 13 bases sitting between them. The CDR3 spans 14 residues. Germline V gene data show CDR1 as MNHEY and CDR2 as SVGAGI. Written as DNA, the CDR3 is TGTGCCAGCAGTTACTACCTTTACGGATCCGAGCAGTACTTC. As protein: CASSYYLYGSEQYF.

The chain joins TRBV2 to TRBJ1-2, with TRBD1 matching 7 bases. Germline CDR1 reads SNHLY; CDR2 reads FYNNEI. V lost 6 bases and J lost 5; bases outside the gene matches: 9. There are 14 residues in the CDR3. In DNA, the CDR3 is TGTGCCAGCAGGGGGGACAGCACTCTTTATGGCTACACCTTC. This sequence encodes CASRGDSTLYGYTF.

The chain couples TRBV11-2 to TRBJ2-2; D unclear. V was clipped by 0 bases and J by 7 bases, with 6 bases between them. The CDR3 is 13 amino acids. The V gene's germline CDR1 is SGHAT and CDR2 FQNNGV. In nucleotides, the CDR3 is TGTGCCAGCAGCTTAGAGCCTAGCGGGGAGCTGTTTTTT. Encoded protein: CASSLEPSGELFF.

The chain combines TRBV7-8 with TRBJ2-1, with D perhaps TRBD2 (7 bases). The germline V gene encodes CDR1 SGHVS and CDR2 FQNEAQ. This CDR3 spans 15 amino acids. V shed 5 bases and J shed 8 bases, with 19 bases lying between them. The CDR3 here is CASSPSGGASDEQFF. In DNA, the CDR3 is TGTGCCAGCAGCCCCAGTGGGGGGGCTTCTGATGAGCAGTTCTTC.

This sequence joins TRBV10-3 and TRBJ1-3, with 8 bases identical to TRBD1. CDR1 is ENHRY and CDR2 is SYGVKD in the germline V gene. The length of the CDR3 is 14 residues. The V gene end was trimmed by 5 bases and the J gene end by 3 bases; junction bases not matched to a gene: 3. The CDR3 loop reads CAISQGADGNTIYF. CDR3 coding DNA: TGTGCCATCAGTCAGGGGGCGGATGGAAACACCATATATTTT.

Here the CDR3 reads CASSPSSGGSTGELFF. CDR3 nucleotides: TGTGCCAGCTCACCGTCAAGCGGGGGGAGTACCGGGGAGCTGTTTTTT. The rearrangement links TRBV18 to TRBJ2-2; 9 bases line up with TRBD2. The J segment lost 5 bases and the V segment lost 3 bases, leaving 7 bases of the junction unmatched. The CDR3 is made up of 16 amino acids. In germline, CDR1 is KGHSH, CDR2 LQKENI.